The present T cell receptor (beta chain) was sequenced within a study of blood T cells in healthy people across ages (dated by TCRdb to between 2014 and 2016). Study-level background: Template switching captured roughly one uniquely barcoded TCR beta cDNA molecule per two T cells in model experiments. The study measured age-related changes in TCR beta repertoire diversity using deep sequencing normalized with unique cDNA molecular identifiers. The donors were divided into four age groups: young (average around 16 years), middle-aged (about 39), aged (about 62) and long-lived (about 80). Donors of different ages were randomly distributed across sequencing lanes to avoid experimental bias. For two donors (one aged 18 to 29 and one aged 80 or older), the study analyzed two additional independent replicas of 1 million unique cDNA reads from the same blood draw.

Receptors were amplified or captured by 5' RACE. The sequencer was an Illumina HiSeq 2500. A second PCR of 7 to 11 cycles was performed with a sample-barcoded 5' primer and a J-beta primer mix. Each TCR beta cDNA molecule received a unique molecular identifier from a template-switch 5' adaptor carrying 12 random nucleotides. Each sample yielded at least 3 million CDR3-containing paired-end reads. First-strand cDNA was synthesized from all RNA with the Mint cDNA synthesis kit, primed by a TRBC-specific oligonucleotide. All cDNA was treated with uracil-DNA glycosylase and then went through a first 18-cycle PCR with the universal primers M1SS and BC2_uni_R. As for the authors' bioinformatics: Each sample was normalized by randomly selecting 1 million high-quality reads, each carrying a distinct molecular identifier. Instead of being binned into consensus sequences, reads with shared molecular identifiers were discarded. CDR3 identification, clonotype clustering and error correction used MiTCR with a Q25 quality threshold and the strictest error-elimination algorithm. A nonparametric unseen species model with Euler transformation was used to estimate a lower bound on total TCR beta diversity. The public reads were reprocessed in TCRdb via fastp at Q25 and MiXCR, keeping in-frame beta chains. Entries that share a CDR3 protein sequence are merged under the most common genes and DNA. In this record, the V and J calls reflect TCRdb's handling and not the investigators' own analysis. The sample table lists 750,000 to 950,000 distinct CDR3 sequences, about 48% of them with a count of one. 41% of the sample lies in the top ten.

Concerning this clonotype itself: There is no known antigen for this receptor. No per-base quality is available; no much larger clone lies one base away.

Paper-wide results and their limitations: Compared with the aged group, more naive CD4+ T cells, fewer expanded clones and increased TCR diversity were shown by the long-lived group, suggesting age selection. Estimates of total diversity based on one million sequenced T cells were regarded as lower bounds and as underestimates. As age increased, observed TCR beta diversity per million T cells dropped in a roughly linear way, and a significant reduction was already evident by age approximately 40. Observed TCR beta diversity correlated strongly with the percentage of naive T cells measured by flow cytometry. The CMV infection status of donors was not known, potentially confounding age-related changes in expanded clonotypes. Because profiling used bulk unsorted PBMCs, naive and antigen-experienced compartments could not be compared conclusively.

The donors were roughly 40 Caucasian individuals from Russia, aged roughly 6 to 100 years, who were systemically healthy. Each donor gave 8 to 10 milliliters of peripheral blood, collected into EDTA-treated Vacutainer tubes. Ficoll-Paque density-gradient centrifugation was used to isolate PBMCs, with at least 6.5 million per sample. Trizol reagent was used to extract total RNA from PBMCs, with at least 5 micrograms per sample. For every donor, an aliquot of PBMCs went through flow cytometry to measure the percentages of naive CD45RAhigh/CD27high T cells. Source material: blood. The origin of this receptor is a man older than 75 in good health.

The CDR3 region: CSARGRGGQGYEQYF. The sequenced DNA is TGCAGTGCTAGAGGCCGGGGGGGACAGGGCTACGAGCAGTACTTC. In this chain, TRBV20-1 is recombined with TRBJ2-7, with TRBD1 as a weak D call on 9 bases. Including the terminal cysteine and phenylalanine, the CDR3 comprises 15 residues. Of the read, only the CDR3 DNA is kept; its 45 bases are in frame from base 1. Based on the germline V gene (reference sequence), the CDR1 and CDR2 sequences are DFQATT and SNEGSKA. Trimming removed 1 base from V and 3 bases from J, leaving 16 bases between the germline ends.